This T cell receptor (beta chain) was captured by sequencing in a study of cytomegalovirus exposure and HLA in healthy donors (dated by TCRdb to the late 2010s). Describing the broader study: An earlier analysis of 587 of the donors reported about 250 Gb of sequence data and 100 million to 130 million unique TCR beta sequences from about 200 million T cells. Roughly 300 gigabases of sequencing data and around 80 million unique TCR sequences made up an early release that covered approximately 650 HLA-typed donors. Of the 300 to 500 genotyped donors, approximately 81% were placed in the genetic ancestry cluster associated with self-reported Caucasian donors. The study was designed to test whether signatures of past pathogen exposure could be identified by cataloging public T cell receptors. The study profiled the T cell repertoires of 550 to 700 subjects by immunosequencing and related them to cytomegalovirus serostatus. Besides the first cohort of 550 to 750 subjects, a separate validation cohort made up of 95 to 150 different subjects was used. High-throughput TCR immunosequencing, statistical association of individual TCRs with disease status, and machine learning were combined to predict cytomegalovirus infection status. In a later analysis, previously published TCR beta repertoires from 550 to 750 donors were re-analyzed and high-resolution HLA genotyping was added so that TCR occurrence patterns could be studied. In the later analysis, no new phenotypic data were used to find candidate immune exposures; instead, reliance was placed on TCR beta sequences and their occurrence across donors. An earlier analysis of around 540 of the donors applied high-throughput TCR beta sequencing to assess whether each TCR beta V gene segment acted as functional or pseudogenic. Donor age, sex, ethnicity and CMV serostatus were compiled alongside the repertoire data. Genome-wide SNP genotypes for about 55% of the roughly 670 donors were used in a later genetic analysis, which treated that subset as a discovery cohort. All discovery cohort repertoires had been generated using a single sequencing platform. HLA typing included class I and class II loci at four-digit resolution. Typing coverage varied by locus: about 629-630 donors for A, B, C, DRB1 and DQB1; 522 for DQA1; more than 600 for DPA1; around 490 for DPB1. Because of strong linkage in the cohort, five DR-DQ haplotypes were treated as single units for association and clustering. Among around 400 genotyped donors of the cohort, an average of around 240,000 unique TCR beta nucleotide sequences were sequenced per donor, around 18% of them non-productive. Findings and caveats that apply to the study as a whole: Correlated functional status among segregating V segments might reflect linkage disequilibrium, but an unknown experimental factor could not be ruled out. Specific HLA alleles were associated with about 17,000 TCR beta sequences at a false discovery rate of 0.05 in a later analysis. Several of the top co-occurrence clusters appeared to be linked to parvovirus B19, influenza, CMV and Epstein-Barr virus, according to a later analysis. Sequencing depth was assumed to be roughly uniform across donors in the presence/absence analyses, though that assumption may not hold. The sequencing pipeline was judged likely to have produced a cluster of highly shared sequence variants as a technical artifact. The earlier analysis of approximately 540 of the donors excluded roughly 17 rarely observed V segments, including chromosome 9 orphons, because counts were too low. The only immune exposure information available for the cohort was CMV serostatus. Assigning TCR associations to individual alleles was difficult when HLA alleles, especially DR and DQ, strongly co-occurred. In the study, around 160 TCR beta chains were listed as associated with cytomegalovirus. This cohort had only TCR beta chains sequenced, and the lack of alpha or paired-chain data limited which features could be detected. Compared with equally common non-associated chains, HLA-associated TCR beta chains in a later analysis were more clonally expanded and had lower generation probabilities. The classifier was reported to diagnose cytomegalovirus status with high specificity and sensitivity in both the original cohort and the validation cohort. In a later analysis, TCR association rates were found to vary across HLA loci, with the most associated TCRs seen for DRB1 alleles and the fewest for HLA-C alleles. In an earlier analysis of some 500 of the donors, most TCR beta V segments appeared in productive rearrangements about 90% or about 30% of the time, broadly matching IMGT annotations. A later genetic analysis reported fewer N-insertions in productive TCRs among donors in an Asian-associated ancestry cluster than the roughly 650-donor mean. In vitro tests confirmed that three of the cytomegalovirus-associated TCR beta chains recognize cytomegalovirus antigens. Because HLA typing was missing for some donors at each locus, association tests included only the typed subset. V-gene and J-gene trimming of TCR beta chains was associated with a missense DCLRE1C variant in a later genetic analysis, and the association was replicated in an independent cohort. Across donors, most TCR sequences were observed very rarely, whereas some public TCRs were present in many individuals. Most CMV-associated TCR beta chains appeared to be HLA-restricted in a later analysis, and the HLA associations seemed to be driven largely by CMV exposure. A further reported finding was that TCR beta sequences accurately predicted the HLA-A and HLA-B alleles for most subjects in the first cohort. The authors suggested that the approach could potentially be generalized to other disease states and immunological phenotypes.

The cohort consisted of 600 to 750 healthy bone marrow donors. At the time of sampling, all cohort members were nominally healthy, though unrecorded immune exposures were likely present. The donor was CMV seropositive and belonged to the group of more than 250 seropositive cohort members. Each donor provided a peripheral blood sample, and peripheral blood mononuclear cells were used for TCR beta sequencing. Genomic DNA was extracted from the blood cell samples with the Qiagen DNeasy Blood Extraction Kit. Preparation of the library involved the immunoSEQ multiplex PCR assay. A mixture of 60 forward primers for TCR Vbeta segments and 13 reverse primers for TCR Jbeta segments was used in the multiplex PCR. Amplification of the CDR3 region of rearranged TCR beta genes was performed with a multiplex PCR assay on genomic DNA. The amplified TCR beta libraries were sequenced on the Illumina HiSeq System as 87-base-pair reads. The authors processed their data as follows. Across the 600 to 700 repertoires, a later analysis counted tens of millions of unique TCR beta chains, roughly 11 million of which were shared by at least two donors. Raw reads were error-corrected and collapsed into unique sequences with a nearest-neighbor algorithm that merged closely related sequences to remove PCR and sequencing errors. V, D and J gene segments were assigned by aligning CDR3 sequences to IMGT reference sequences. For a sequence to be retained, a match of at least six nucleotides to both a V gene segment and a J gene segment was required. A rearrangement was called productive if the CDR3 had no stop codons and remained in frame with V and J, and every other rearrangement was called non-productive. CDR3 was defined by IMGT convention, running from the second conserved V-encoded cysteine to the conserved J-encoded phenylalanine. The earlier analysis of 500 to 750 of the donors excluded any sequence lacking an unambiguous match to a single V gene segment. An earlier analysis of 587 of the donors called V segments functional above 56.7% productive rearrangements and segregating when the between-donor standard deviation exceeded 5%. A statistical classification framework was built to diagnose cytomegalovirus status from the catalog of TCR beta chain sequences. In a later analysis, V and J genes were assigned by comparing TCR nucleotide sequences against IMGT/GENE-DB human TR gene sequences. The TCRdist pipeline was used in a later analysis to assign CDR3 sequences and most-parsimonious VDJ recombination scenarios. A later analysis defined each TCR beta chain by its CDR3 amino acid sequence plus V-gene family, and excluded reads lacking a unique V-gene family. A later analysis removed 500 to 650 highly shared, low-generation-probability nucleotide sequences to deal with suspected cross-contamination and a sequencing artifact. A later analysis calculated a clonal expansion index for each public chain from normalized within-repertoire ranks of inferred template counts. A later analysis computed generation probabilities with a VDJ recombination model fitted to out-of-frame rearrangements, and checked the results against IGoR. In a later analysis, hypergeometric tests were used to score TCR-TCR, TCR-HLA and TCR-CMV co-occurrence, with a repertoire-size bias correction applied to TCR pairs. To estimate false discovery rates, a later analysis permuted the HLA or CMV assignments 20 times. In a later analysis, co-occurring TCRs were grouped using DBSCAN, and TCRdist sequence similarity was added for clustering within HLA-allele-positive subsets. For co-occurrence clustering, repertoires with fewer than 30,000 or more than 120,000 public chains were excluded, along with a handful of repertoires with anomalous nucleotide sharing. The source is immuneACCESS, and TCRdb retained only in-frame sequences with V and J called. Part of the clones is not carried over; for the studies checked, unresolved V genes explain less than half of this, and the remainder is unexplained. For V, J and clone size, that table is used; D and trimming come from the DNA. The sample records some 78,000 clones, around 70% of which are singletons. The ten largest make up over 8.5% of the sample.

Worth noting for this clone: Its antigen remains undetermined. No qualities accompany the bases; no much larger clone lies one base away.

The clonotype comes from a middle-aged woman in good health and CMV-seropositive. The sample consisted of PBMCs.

The DNA is TGTGCCAGCAGTTTATCAGGGCAGGGGGTGCGTGAGCAGTACTTC. Its product reads: CASSLSGQGVREQYF. The rearrangement combines TRBV27 with TRBJ2-7; TRBD1 agrees with 7 junctional bases. Clipping removes 0 bases from V and 7 bases from J, with 9 as the unmatched junction base count. Reading from cysteine to phenylalanine, the CDR3 counts 15 amino acids. The only DNA kept is the CDR3, 45 bases in frame from the first base. Based on the germline V gene (reference sequence), the CDR1 and CDR2 sequences are MNHEY and SMNVEV.